The 11 T cell receptor beta chains below come from one sample, sequenced in a study of T cells after yellow fever vaccination. In TCRdb, the 5' RACE reads were re-called with MiXCR into one record per CDR3 protein. The sample has hundreds of thousands of distinct CDR3 sequences, 10% to 15% seen once. The material sequenced was PBMCs, taken on the day of the yellow fever booster vaccination. The receptors stem from a man aged 25-45 years who received the YFV17D yellow fever vaccine.

The CDR3 DNA reads TGCAGCGTTGAGGGGTCTAGCGTAGGAGAGACCCAGTACTTC. Protein sequence: CSVEGSSVGETQYF. The rearrangement joins TRBV29-1 to TRBJ2-5; D is possibly TRBD2 (6 bases). CDR3 length: 14 amino acids. V gave up 3 bases and J gave up 4 bases, with 15 bases separating them. The germline CDR1 and CDR2 sequences are SQVTM and ANQGSEA.

This clonotype was observed a few times. The chain joins TRBV20-1 to TRBJ2-7; 8 bases map to TRBD2. V gave up 5 bases and J gave up 4 bases; unmatched junction bases: 7. The CDR3 is 13 amino acids. Germline lookup yields CDR1 DFQATT and CDR2 SNEGSKA (reference sequence). The CDR3 DNA reads as TGCAGTGCTTCCGGGACTAGATCTTACGAGCAGTACTTC. It translates to CSASGTRSYEQYF.

This clonotype was seen more than once but under ten times. The DNA of the CDR3 is TGTGCCAGCAGTTACTCCGGACAGAATAATTCACCCCTCCACTTT. Its protein is CASSYSGQNNSPLHF. V and J are TRBV6-5 and TRBJ1-6; a possible D gene is TRBD1 (6 bases). CDR1 MNHEY and CDR2 SVGAGI come from the germline V gene. The CDR3 spans 15 residues. Trimming removed 0 bases from V and 5 bases from J, with 8 bases in between.

V gene TRBV6-5 combines with J gene TRBJ2-3; 10 nucleotides agree with TRBD2. Trimming cost V 3 bases and J 4 bases; bases outside gene matches: 10. The CDR3 contains 17 residues. Per the germline V gene, CDR1 is MNHEY and CDR2 is SVGAGI. This CDR3 is CASSYWSGRAQADTQYF. For the CDR3, the DNA is TGTGCCAGCAGTTATTGGAGCGGGAGGGCCCAAGCAGATACGCAGTATTTT.

This rearrangement joins TRBV7-6 to TRBJ2-2; D may be TRBD1 (6 bases). V was cut by 5 bases and J by 3 bases, with 13 bases left in between. The CDR3 length is 15 residues. Per the germline V gene, CDR1 is SGHVS and CDR2 is FNYEAQ. CDR3 bases: TGTGCCAGCAGCCCCCAACAGGGTTACACCGGGGAGCTGTTTTTT. It specifies CASSPQQGYTGELFF.

This clonotype was seen a few times. The V gene is TRBV20-1, the J gene TRBJ2-7, with TRBD1 identical over 11 bases. The CDR3 spans 13 residues. Germline loops: CDR1 DFQATT, CDR2 SNEGSKA (reference sequence). J was trimmed by 6 bases and V by 6 bases; bases with no gene match: 7. The CDR3 coding sequence is TGCAGTGCCCATGGGACAGGGGGTCGCGAGCAGTACTTC. Translated, it gives CSAHGTGGREQYF.

The V and J genes are TRBV6-2 or TRBV6-3 and TRBJ2-3; D may match TRBD1 or TRBD2 (5 bases each). The CDR3 covers 14 residues. Trimming removed 8 bases at V and 5 bases at J, with 17 bases between. Germline loops: CDR1 MNHEY, CDR2 SVGEGT. CDR3 sequence (DNA): TGTGCCAGCCTCGGGGATCAGGGTGTAGATACGCAGTATTTT. Its translation: CASLGDQGVDTQYF.

This clonotype showed up just a few times. The chain carries TRBV5-1 and TRBJ1-1; 7 bases fit TRBD1. The CDR3 runs 13 residues. Trimming removed 5 bases from V and 3 bases from J; junction bases left unmatched: 4. Per the germline V gene, CDR1 is SGHRS and CDR2 is YFSETQ. CDR3 nucleotides: TGCGCCAGCAGACCTGACAGGGACACTGAAGCTTTCTTT. Translating it yields CASRPDRDTEAFF.

This clonotype was seen a few times. This chain joins TRBV5-1 and TRBJ2-2; 11 nucleotides agree with TRBD2. The CDR3 covers 16 residues. In germline, CDR1 is SGHRS, CDR2 YFSETQ. After removal of 3 bases from V and 5 bases from J, the junction contained 6 bases not matched to a gene. In DNA, the CDR3 is TGCGCCAGCAGCTGGACCGGGACTAGCGGAACCGGGGAGCTGTTTTTT. Translation: CASSWTGTSGTGELFF.

V is TRBV6-1 and J is TRBJ2-3; D is unresolved. Trimming removed 4 bases from V and 4 bases from J, with 9 bases in between. The CDR3 consists of 13 residues. Germline CDR1 is MNHNS and CDR2 is SASEGT. CDR3: CASSGWEADTQYF. The CDR3 DNA follows: TGTGCCAGCAGTGGTTGGGAAGCAGATACGCAGTATTTT.

This clonotype was counted between two and nine times. This chain connects TRBV12-3 or TRBV12-4 to TRBJ1-1; D gene uncertain. V lost 5 bases, J lost 1 base, and 11 bases lay in between. This CDR3 has 14 residues. CDR3 coding DNA: TGTGCCAGCAGTCTTCAAATGGCGAACACTGAAGCTTTCTTT. Translation: CASSLQMANTEAFF.